This T cell receptor (beta chain) was retrieved from a study of cytomegalovirus exposure and HLA in healthy donors. The study, taken as a whole, reports: For TCR beta chains, V- and J-gene trimming was later linked to a missense DCLRE1C variant.

With 5 bases removed from V and 10 bases from J, the gap between germline ends came to 18 bases. The CDR3 is 14 amino acids. CDR1 is SGHTA, CDR2 FQGTGA, per germline. Details on this clone: Its antigen is undetermined.

PCR primers comprised 60 Vbeta and 13 Jbeta primers. Profiling relied on immunoSEQ multiplex PCR, and the TCRdb table lists in-frame clones only, not all of them. The sample contains approximately 140,000 clones, 73% of which appear only once. The receptor was derived from a woman in her thirties or forties in good health and CMV-seronegative. The sequencing sample was made of PBMCs. This chain connects TRBV7-3 to TRBJ2-1, with TRBD2 as a possible D gene (7 bases). This CDR3 reads CASSQDGGGREQFF. Here the CDR3 DNA reads TGTGCCAGCAGCCAAGATGGGGGGGGCCGAGAGCAGTTCTTC.